A selection of T cell receptor beta chains follows, all from one sample in a study of metastatic and nonmetastatic thyroid tumors. TCRdb reassembled clones from the PCR reads with MiXCR. The sample records over 15,000 clones, around 25% being singletons. The sample taken for sequencing was tumor tissue. These TCRs come from a female donor with papillary thyroid cancer or a benign thyroid nodule (not recorded which). Some clones in this sample may be carry-over from other donors' samples. Each CDR3 is given with its conserved first and last residue. D genes are given only for firm matches. Some rows mark clone size as missing; the rest say once, few, many or name a class of expanded clone.

v_call	d_call	j_call	clone_size	cdr3_aa	cdr3_nt
TRBV10-3	TRBD2	TRBJ2-7	many	CAISEWLAGVDEQYF	TGTGCCATCAGTGAGTGGCTAGCGGGAGTGGACGAGCAGTACTTC
TRBV20-1	-	TRBJ2-7	many	CSATSGYEQYF	TGCAGTGCTACCTCGGGATACGAGCAGTACTTC
TRBV27	-	TRBJ1-5	few	CASVTGVNYSNQPQHF	TGTGCCAGCGTAACCGGGGTTAACTATAGCAATCAGCCCCAGCATTTT
TRBV5-1	-	TRBJ2-2	many	CASSPGREGGELFF	TGCGCCAGCAGCCCGGGACGAGAGGGCGGGGAGCTGTTTTTT
TRBV27	TRBD1	TRBJ1-1	medium-sized	CATLGQGVPEAFF	TGTGCCACCTTGGGACAGGGGGTCCCTGAAGCTTTCTTT
TRBV2	TRBD2	TRBJ2-7	medium-sized	CASRLAGGYEQYF	TGTGCCAGCCGACTAGCGGGAGGGTACGAGCAGTACTTC
TRBV6-2/TRBV6-3	TRBD2	TRBJ2-7	-	CASSRHTPQTSGRAYEQYF	TGTGCCAGCAGTCGCCATACGCCACAGACTAGCGGGAGGGCCTACGAGCAGTACTTC
TRBV6-5	-	TRBJ2-7	few	CASSYGGLQYEQYF	TGTGCCAGCAGTTACGGGGGACTCCAATACGAGCAGTACTTC
TRBV11-3	-	TRBJ2-2	many	CASSLDVTGSRELFF	TGTGCCAGCAGCTTAGATGTGACAGGCTCCAGGGAGCTGTTTTTT
TRBV11-2	TRBD1	TRBJ1-6	-	CASGELGGEQYF	TGTGCCTCCGGAGAGCTAGGGGGCGAGCAGTACTTT
TRBV11-2	-	TRBJ2-7	-	CASRRGVDQYF	TGTGCCAGCAGAAGGGGAGTCGATCAGTACTTC
TRBV6-1	-	TRBJ1-2	many	CASGPKPYGYTF	TGTGCCAGCGGCCCTAAGCCCTATGGCTACACCTTC
TRBV2	TRBD2	TRBJ2-7	-	CASSFSGRSSYEQYF	TGTGCCAGCAGTTTTAGCGGGAGGAGCTCCTACGAGCAGTACTTC
TRBV20-1	-	TRBJ2-7	many	CSVEGSYEQYF	TGCAGTGTGGAGGGGAGCTACGAGCAGTACTTC
TRBV5-1	-	TRBJ2-2	many	CASSLNTGELFF	TGCGCCAGCAGCTTAAACACCGGGGAGCTGTTTTTT
TRBV6-1	TRBD2	TRBJ2-3	few	CASSEAHGRNTDTQYF	TGTGCCAGCAGTGAAGCACACGGGAGGAACACAGATACGCAGTATTTT
TRBV5-8	-	TRBJ1-3	-	CASSSITYSGNTIYF	TGTGCCAGCAGCTCCATAACATACTCTGGAAACACCATATATTTT
TRBV18	-	TRBJ2-7	medium-sized	CASSPGTVSYEQYF	TGTGCCAGCTCACCCGGGACTGTCTCCTACGAGCAGTACTTC
TRBV12-3/TRBV12-4	-	TRBJ1-1	few	CASSLMTDTEAFF	TGTGCCAGCAGTTTAATGACAGACACTGAAGCTTTCTTT
TRBV28	TRBD1	TRBJ1-2	medium-sized	CASRVTGGGNRGYTF	TGTGCCAGCAGGGTAACAGGGGGCGGCAATCGTGGCTACACCTTC
TRBV20-1	TRBD1	TRBJ2-2	medium-sized	CSARDLGQPSLGELFF	TGCAGTGCTAGAGATCTGGGACAGCCCTCCTTGGGGGAGCTGTTTTTT
TRBV18	TRBD1	TRBJ2-5	-	CASSLRQGVETQYF	TGTGCCAGCTCACTTCGACAGGGAGTGGAGACCCAGTACTTC
TRBV2	-	TRBJ1-2	many	CASSEGQPGGYTF	TGTGCCAGCAGTGAAGGACAGCCGGGTGGCTACACCTTC
TRBV12-3/TRBV12-4	-	TRBJ2-3	few	CATNSGGRGTDTQYF	TGTGCCACCAACTCAGGGGGGAGAGGCACAGATACGCAGTATTTT
TRBV3-1	-	TRBJ2-7	medium-sized	CASSLYRAGEQYF	TGTGCCAGCAGCTTGTACAGAGCCGGAGAGCAGTACTTC
TRBV4-1	TRBD1	TRBJ1-5	medium-sized	CASSQEGGTGDQPQHF	TGCGCCAGCAGCCAAGAGGGGGGGACAGGGGATCAGCCCCAGCATTTT
TRBV19	-	TRBJ1-5	-	CAITMTCFELQGPQHF	TGTGCCATTACGATGACATGCTTCGAGCTTCAGGGGCCCCAGCATTTT
TRBV6-4	-	TRBJ2-2	medium-sized	CASSDSGHTGELFF	TGTGCCAGCAGTGACTCGGGACACACCGGGGAGCTGTTTTTT
TRBV27	-	TRBJ2-5	once	CASSPPYQETQYF	TGTGCCAGCAGTCCCCCCTACCAAGAGACCCAGTACTTC
TRBV28	TRBD2	TRBJ2-1	-	CASPPGLDSYNEQFF	TGTGCCAGCCCGCCTGGACTAGACTCCTACAATGAGCAGTTCTTC
TRBV6-4	TRBD2	TRBJ2-3	many	CASSDGTSDTDTQYF	TGTGCCAGCAGTGACGGGACTAGCGACACAGATACGCAGTATTTT
TRBV6-4	TRBD2	TRBJ2-1	medium-sized	CASSEVASGSNEQFF	TGTGCCAGCAGTGAAGTAGCTAGCGGGAGCAATGAGCAGTTCTTC
TRBV6-2/TRBV6-3	-	TRBJ2-2	medium-sized	CASSYSGARELFF	TGTGCCAGCAGTTATTCAGGGGCTCGGGAGCTGTTTTTT
TRBV20-1	TRBD2	TRBJ2-3	many	CSARIAGSEDTQYF	TGCAGTGCTCGTATAGCGGGAAGTGAAGATACGCAGTATTTT
TRBV11-3	TRBD2	TRBJ2-5	many	CASSLEAWGGRETQYF	TGTGCCAGCAGCTTAGAGGCATGGGGCGGGAGAGAGACCCAGTACTTC
TRBV7-2	-	TRBJ1-5	many	CASSFSGGNQPQHF	TGTGCCAGCAGCTTTTCAGGGGGCAATCAGCCCCAGCATTTT
TRBV19	-	TRBJ1-2	-	CASTSGQRNYGYTF	-
TRBV20-1	-	TRBJ2-7	-	CSARVCEQYF	TGCAGTGCTAGAGTATGCGAGCAGTACTTC
TRBV6-5	-	TRBJ1-1	-	CASSSKSTTNTEAFF	TGTGCCAGCAGTTCCAAGTCGACGACGAACACTGAAGCTTTCTTT
TRBV28	-	TRBJ2-5	few	CASSWALGVRTQYF	TGTGCCAGCAGTTGGGCTCTGGGGGTACGGACCCAGTACTTC
TRBV7-6	TRBD2	TRBJ2-3	many	CASSPGASGNTQYF	TGTGCCAGCAGCCCCGGTGCTAGCGGGAATACGCAGTATTTT
TRBV12-3/TRBV12-4	TRBD1	TRBJ1-4	many	CASRKEGANEKLFF	TGTGCCAGCAGGAAGGAGGGGGCCAATGAAAAACTGTTTTTT